What follows are 21 T cell receptor beta chains derived from one specimen sequenced in a study of vaccination effects on CD4 cells after COVID-19. For these receptors, no antigen is known. The protocol was immunoSEQ multiplex PCR, while the TCRdb copy is restricted to in-frame clones and leaves out a portion. The sample consists of about 41,000 clones, around 68% of them appearing once. Under the ViraFEST assay, PBMC were stimulated with viral peptide pools so that antigen-specific CD4+ T cells expanded. Sequencing was performed afterwards. Subsequent to a culture period of 10 to 11 days, CD4+ T cells were isolated. Neither prior SARS-CoV-2 infection nor positive nucleocapsid antibodies were present in the vaccine recipients. The sequenced sample was CD4+ T cells from PBMCs cultured with HCoV-OC43 spike peptides, obtained before COVID-19 vaccination. Subset: HCoV-OC43 spike overlapping peptide pool stimulation. These receptors were taken from a human donor who received a COVID-19 vaccine.

V usage is TRBV24-1 and J usage is TRBJ1-5, with D uncertain. This CDR3 contains 13 residues. Per germline, CDR1 KGHDR and CDR2 SFDVKD. The V and J ends lost 3 bases and 4 bases respectively, with 6 bases between them. The CDR3 protein is CATSDRQNQPQHF. The CDR3 nucleotides are TGTGCCACCAGTGATCGCCAGAATCAGCCCCAGCATTTT.

CDR3: CASSFSPGQVGLTYEQYF. In DNA form, the CDR3 reads TGTGCCAGCAGCTTCTCCCCGGGACAGGTGGGGCTTACCTACGAGCAGTACTTC. The chain recombines TRBV7-9 with TRBJ2-7, with 8 bases that match TRBD1. With 3 bases clipped from V and 2 bases from J, the junction kept 15 bases outside the gene matches. This CDR3 is 18 amino acids long. Germline CDR1 is SEHNR and CDR2 is FQNEAQ (reference sequence).

The J gene is TRBJ1-1, the V gene TRBV28; 8 bases agree with TRBD1. The germline CDR1 and CDR2 sequences are MDHEN and SYDVKM. V lost 6 bases, J lost 4 bases, and 7 bases stayed unmatched. The CDR3 spans 14 residues. The CDR3, as DNA: TGTGCCAGCAGCCCTACAGGGGGGCTCACTGAAGCTTTCTTT. Translation: CASSPTGGLTEAFF.

This chain links TRBV4-1 with TRBJ1-3; D gene ambiguous. Germline V lookup: CDR1 MGHRA, CDR2 YSYEKL. The CDR3 contains 12 residues. V dropped 0 bases and J dropped 4 bases, with 1 base sitting between them. The CDR3 region has the DNA TGCGCCAGCAGCCAAGAGGGAAACACCATATATTTT. Translating it yields CASSQEGNTIYF.

This clone was counted between two and nine times. The V and J genes are TRBV5-1 and TRBJ1-2; D gene uncertain. This CDR3 spans 13 amino acids. Germline V CDR1 and CDR2: SGHRS, YFSETQ. Trimming cost V 0 bases and J 2 bases, with 5 bases left between them. This chain's CDR3 is CASSLDPNYGYTF. Here the CDR3 DNA reads TGCGCCAGCAGCTTGGACCCAAACTATGGCTACACCTTC.

The chain has TRBV30 and TRBJ1-3; no clear D gene. The V and J ends lost 5 bases and 4 bases respectively, with 6 bases between them. Germline V lookup: CDR1 GTSNPN, CDR2 SVGIG (reference sequence). The CDR3 covers 11 residues. CDR3 residues: CAWGPGNTIYF. The CDR3 region has the DNA TGTGCCTGGGGCCCCGGAAACACCATATATTTT. The whole variable domain, remainder taken from reference TRBV30 and TRBJ1-3, is SQTIHQWPATLVQPVGSPLSLECTVEGTSNPNLYWYRQAAGRGLQLLFYSVGIGQISSEVPQNLSASRPQDRQFILSSKKLLLSDSGFYLCAWGPGNTIYFGEGSWLTVV.

The genes are TRBV9 and TRBJ2-1; D might be TRBD1 (6 bases). The CDR3 has 13 residues. Germline assignment: CDR1 SGDLS and CDR2 YYNGEE. Trimming removed 0 bases at V and 8 bases at J, with 9 bases between. CDR3 amino acids: CASSVGRGYEQFF. The CDR3 DNA is TGTGCCAGCAGCGTAGGCAGGGGTTATGAGCAGTTCTTC.

The rearrangement links TRBV30 to TRBJ1-1; D is ambiguous. Germline values: CDR1 GTSNPN, CDR2 SVGIG (reference sequence). V was clipped by 3 bases and J by 4 bases, with 9 bases between them. CDR3 size: 12 residues. The CDR3 loop is CAWRSGSTEAFF. CDR3 nucleotides: TGTGCCTGGAGGTCGGGTAGCACTGAAGCTTTCTTT.

This sequence joins TRBV30 and TRBJ2-3; 7 bases map to TRBD1. Per the germline V gene, CDR1 is GTSNPN and CDR2 is SVGIG (reference sequence). This CDR3 spans 14 amino acids. V was pared by 2 bases and J by 6 bases, with 8 bases of the junction left unmatched. The CDR3 loop reads CAWSKGAGLDTQYF. The CDR3 nucleotides are TGTGCCTGGAGTAAGGGGGCAGGTCTCGATACGCAGTATTTT. The full variable domain, its missing parts supplied by reference TRBV30 and TRBJ2-3, is SQTIHQWPATLVQPVGSPLSLECTVEGTSNPNLYWYRQAAGRGLQLLFYSVGIGQISSEVPQNLSASRPQDRQFILSSKKLLLSDSGFYLCAWSKGAGLDTQYFGPGTRLTVL.

The rearrangement links TRBV7-6 to TRBJ2-2; 10 bases match TRBD1. Germline CDR1 and CDR2: SGHVS and FNYEAQ. The junction had 5 bases not matched to a gene; V was cut back by 4 bases and J by 6 bases. This CDR3 has 15 amino acids. The CDR3 DNA reads as TGTGCCAGCAGCTCTCCGGGACAGGGGTCCGGGGAGCTGTTTTTT. It translates to CASSSPGQGSGELFF.

The chain carries TRBV14 and TRBJ1-1, with D possibly TRBD1 on 5 matching bases. Deletions cut 1 base from V and 8 bases from J, with 17 bases between. Germline CDR1 and CDR2: SGHDN and FVKESK. The CDR3 has 15 amino acids. CDR3 in DNA: TGTGCCAGCAGCCAAGGGAAAAGGAGGACAACGGAAGCTTTCTTT. Residues: CASSQGKRRTTEAFF.

This clone was recorded a few times. V usage is TRBV5-4 and J usage is TRBJ2-3; the D is unclear. The V gene lost 4 bases and the J gene lost 0 bases, with 18 bases spanning the gap. Per germline, CDR1 SGHNT and CDR2 YYREEE (reference sequence). The CDR3 is 17 residues long. DNA for the CDR3: TGTGCCAGCAGCGTCGCCCCCGGGCAAAGAAGCACAGATACGCAGTATTTT. This translates into CASSVAPGQRSTDTQYF.

The CDR3 sequence is CAISDTGQYGYTF. The CDR3 DNA sequence: TGTGCCATCAGTGATACAGGGCAGTATGGCTACACCTTC. The chain carries TRBV10-3 and TRBJ1-2; D may be TRBD1 (6 bases). This CDR3 is 13 amino acids long. Germline V CDR1 and CDR2: ENHRY, SYGVKD. V shed 3 bases and J shed 5 bases, with 10 bases lying between them.

The chain joins TRBV15 to TRBJ2-5; no reliable D call. CDR1 is LNHNV, CDR2 YYDKDF, per germline (reference sequence). V lost 1 base, J lost 2 bases, and 14 bases lay in between. The CDR3 covers 16 residues. DNA for the CDR3: TGTGCCACCAGCAGAGGGGGAAGAGAGGCTCAAGAGACCCAGTACTTC. Translation gives CATSRGGREAQETQYF.

V usage is TRBV7-9 and J usage is TRBJ1-1; a weak D match, TRBD1 (5 bases). The V and J ends lost 0 bases and 2 bases respectively, with 10 bases between them. Looked up from germline, CDR1 is SEHNR and CDR2 is FQNEAQ (reference sequence). CDR3 length equals 15 residues. The CDR3 nucleotides read TGTGCCAGCAGCTTAGCGGCAGGACAAAACACTGAAGCTTTCTTT. Translation gives CASSLAAGQNTEAFF.

The J gene is TRBJ1-2, the V gene TRBV5-4; a possible D gene is TRBD1 (5 bases). V was clipped by 0 bases and J by 7 bases, with 10 bases between them. The CDR3 is 13 amino acids. Germline V lookup: CDR1 SGHNT, CDR2 YYREEE (reference sequence). CDR3 in amino acids: CASSLGGSTGYTF. The CDR3, as DNA: TGTGCCAGCAGCTTGGGGGGCAGCACTGGCTACACCTTC.

This chain uses TRBV21-1 with TRBJ2-7; the table names TRBD1, a call not compared with the DNA. TRBV21-1 is deemed a pseudogene. The CDR3 loop spans 14 amino acids. This CDR3 is CASSKGTGGHEQYF. The CDR3 DNA reads as TGTGCCAGCAGCAAAGGGACAGGGGGCCACGAGCAGTACTTC.

The chain joins TRBV28 to TRBJ1-1; D call uncertain. V was cut by 3 bases and J by 0 bases, with 8 bases left in between. The germline V gene has CDR1 MDHEN and CDR2 SYDVKM. The CDR3 contains 14 residues. The CDR3, as DNA: TGTGCCAGCAGTTTGGGGAAGATGAACACTGAAGCTTTCTTT. Residues: CASSLGKMNTEAFF. Full variable domain (rest looked up from reference TRBV28 and TRBJ1-1): DVKVTQSSRYLVKRTGEKVFLECVQDMDHENMFWYRQDPGLGLRLIYFSYDVKMKEKGDIPEGYSVSREKKERFSLILESASTNQTSMYLCASSLGKMNTEAFFGQGTRLTVV.

The V call is TRBV7-8, the J call TRBJ2-2, with 7 positions matching TRBD1. CDR3 length: 17 residues. The J segment lost 0 bases and the V segment lost 6 bases, leaving 10 bases of the junction unmatched. Germline loops: CDR1 SGHVS, CDR2 FQNEAQ. CDR3 sequence reads: CASRENRGSANTGELFF. CDR3 coding DNA: TGTGCCAGCAGGGAAAACAGGGGTTCAGCGAACACCGGGGAGCTGTTTTTT.

The genes are TRBV10-3 and TRBJ2-2, with 7 bases fitting TRBD1. Germline lookup yields CDR1 ENHRY and CDR2 SYGVKD. This CDR3 is 19 amino acids long. The V gene end was trimmed by 2 bases and the J gene end by 0 bases; junction bases not matched to a gene: 12. The CDR3 loop reads CAISEVLPGQPSNTGELFF. For the CDR3, the DNA is TGTGCCATCAGTGAGGTTCTACCGGGACAGCCTTCGAACACCGGGGAGCTGTTTTTT.

V is TRBV5-1 and J is TRBJ1-1, with D possibly being TRBD1 (6 bases). Looked up from germline, CDR1 is SGHRS and CDR2 is YFSETQ. V was shortened by 0 bases and J by 5 bases, with 14 bases between the two germline ends. The CDR3 contains 15 residues. DNA for the CDR3: TGCGCCAGCAGCTTGGAGTGGACAGTGGGAACTGAAGCTTTCTTT. Residues: CASSLEWTVGTEAFF.